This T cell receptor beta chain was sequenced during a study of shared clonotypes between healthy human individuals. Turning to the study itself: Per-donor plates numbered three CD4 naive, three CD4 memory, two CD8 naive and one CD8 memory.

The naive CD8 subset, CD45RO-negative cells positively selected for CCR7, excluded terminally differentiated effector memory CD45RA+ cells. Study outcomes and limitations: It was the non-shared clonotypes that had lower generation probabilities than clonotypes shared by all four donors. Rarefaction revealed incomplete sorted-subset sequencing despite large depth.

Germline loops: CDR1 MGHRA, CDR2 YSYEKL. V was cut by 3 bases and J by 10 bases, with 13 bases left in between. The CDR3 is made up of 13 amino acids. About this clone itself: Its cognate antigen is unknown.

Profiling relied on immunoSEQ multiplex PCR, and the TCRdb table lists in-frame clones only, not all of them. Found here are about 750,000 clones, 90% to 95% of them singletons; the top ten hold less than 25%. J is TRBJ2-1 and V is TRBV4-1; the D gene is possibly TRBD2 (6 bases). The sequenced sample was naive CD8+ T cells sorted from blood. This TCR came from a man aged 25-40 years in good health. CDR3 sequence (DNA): TGCGCCAGCAGCCACATCGGGACTCGCGAGCAGTTCTTC. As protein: CASSHIGTREQFF.